The 17 T cell receptor beta chains given below trace back to one sample, sequenced in a study of OX40 agonist ivuxolimab in advanced cancers. Sequencing was performed with immunoSEQ multiplex PCR; in TCRdb, only in-frame clones are kept and a portion is missing. The data hold about 64,000 clones, with 84% observed a single time. The sequencing used CD4+ or CD8+ T cells sorted from blood, collected in a trial of the OX40 agonist ivuxolimab. Source of these receptors: an adult with an advanced solid tumor such as melanoma, head and neck, liver or kidney cancer.

The chain is built from TRBV9 and TRBJ2-5, with TRBD2 matching over 7 bases. The junction had 8 bases not matched to a gene; V was cut back by 1 base and J by 5 bases. Germline loops: CDR1 SGDLS, CDR2 YYNGEE. The CDR3 extends over 15 amino acids. CDR3 residues: CASSVLGGSRETQYF. DNA for the CDR3: TGTGCCAGCAGCGTACTCGGCGGGAGCCGTGAGACCCAGTACTTC.

The chain carries TRBV15 and TRBJ1-2; the match to TRBD1 covers 11 bases. Germline CDR1 is LNHNV and CDR2 is YYDKDF (reference sequence). This CDR3 is built from 15 residues. J was trimmed by 3 bases and V by 1 base; bases with no gene match: 1. The DNA for the CDR3 is TGTGCCACCAGCAGAGGGACAGGGGGCGACTATGGCTACACCTTC. Translating it yields CATSRGTGGDYGYTF. Together with reference TRBV15 and TRBJ1-2, the CDR3 gives the full variable domain: DAMVIQNPRYQVTQFGKPVTLSCSQTLNHNVMYWYQQKSSQAPKLLFHYYDKDFNNEADTPDNFQSRRPNTSFCFLDIRSPGLGDTAMYLCATSRGTGGDYGYTFGSGTRLTVV.

The chain has TRBV30 and TRBJ2-2; D ambiguous. This CDR3 region has 14 residues. CDR1 is GTSNPN, CDR2 SVGIG, per germline (reference sequence). Trimming left V 8 bases short and J 3 bases short, with 16 bases between. The DNA of the CDR3 is TGTGCCGTAAGGGCGCTCCTCTACACCGGGGAGCTGTTTTTT. Protein: CAVRALLYTGELFF.

V is TRBV18 and J is TRBJ1-1; no clear D gene. The V end lost 6 bases, the J end lost 7 bases, and 12 bases lay between the germline ends. The CDR3 is 12 amino acids. Germline V gives CDR1 KGHSH, CDR2 LQKENI. Written as DNA, the CDR3 is TGTGCCAGCTCCCGACGAGAGGGTGAAGCTTTCTTT. Translation: CASSRREGEAFF.

This chain connects TRBV5-1 to TRBJ1-4; D remains ambiguous. Trimming pared 1 base from V and 7 bases from J, leaving 11 bases between. CDR3 length: 14 amino acids. Germline assignment: CDR1 SGHRS and CDR2 YFSETQ. CDR3 protein: CASSLYGGTEKLFF. CDR3 nucleotides: TGCGCCAGCAGCTTGTACGGAGGTACTGAAAAACTGTTTTTT.

This clone was recorded a few times. This chain uses TRBV4-3 with TRBJ2-7; 11 positions match TRBD2. Germline V gene data show CDR1 as LGHNA and CDR2 as YSLEER. Losses at the gene ends were 3 bases for V and 3 bases for J; bases not matched to a gene: 7. The CDR3 consists of 16 residues. The CDR3 DNA reads TGCGCCAGCAGCCAGGAACTAGCGGGAGCTAACTACGAGCAGTACTTC. It specifies CASSQELAGANYEQYF.

There are a few counts of this clone. The chain has TRBV5-6 and TRBJ2-2; TRBD2 aligns across 11 bases. The germline gives CDR1 SGHDT, CDR2 YYEEEE. Trimming cost V 4 bases and J 2 bases; bases outside gene matches: 10. The CDR3 runs 18 residues. The CDR3, as DNA: TGTGCCAGCAGCCCAGAGGGACTAGCGGCGAAAAACACCGGGGAGCTGTTTTTT. This encodes CASSPEGLAAKNTGELFF.

V and J are TRBV19 and TRBJ1-5; TRBD1 matches 8 bases. CDR3 size: 17 residues. Germline-derived CDR1 and CDR2 are LNHDA and SQIVND (reference sequence). The V gene end was trimmed by 4 bases and the J gene end by 2 bases; junction bases not matched to a gene: 10. Written as DNA, the CDR3 is TGTGCCAGTAGTAACCGAGGACAGGGTCAGGGCAATCAGCCCCAGCATTTT. Its translation is CASSNRGQGQGNQPQHF.

This chain links TRBV7-9 with TRBJ1-1, with D perhaps matching TRBD1 (5 bases). The CDR3 totals 14 residues. V was cut by 3 bases and J by 2 bases, with 10 bases left in between. The germline CDR1 and CDR2 sequences are SEHNR and FQNEAQ (reference sequence). In DNA, the CDR3 is TGTGCCAGCAGCTTTTGGGGGACTAACACTGAAGCTTTCTTT. This gives the protein CASSFWGTNTEAFF.

This clone showed up just once. The rearrangement uses TRBV28 and TRBJ2-7, with D unclear. Per germline, CDR1 MDHEN and CDR2 SYDVKM. CDR3 size: 10 residues. The germline V and J ends were trimmed by 11 bases and 2 bases, with 7 bases remaining between them. CDR3 in DNA: TGTGCCTCAGGAACCTACGAGCAGTACTTC. Translating gives CASGTYEQYF.

The rearrangement links TRBV7-2 to TRBJ2-5, with 10 bases lining up with TRBD2. V lost 5 bases, J lost 5 bases, and 8 bases stayed unmatched. This CDR3 comprises 15 residues. Germline CDR1 SGHTA, CDR2 FQGNSA. The CDR3 DNA reads TGTGCCAGCAGCCCGGGACTAGCGAGCGGGGAGACCCAGTACTTC. Its translation is CASSPGLASGETQYF.

The chain carries TRBV30 and TRBJ1-1; D is uncertain. The CDR3 sequence is 11 residues long. The germline V gene encodes CDR1 GTSNPN and CDR2 SVGIG (reference sequence). With 3 bases removed from V and 7 bases from J, the gap between germline ends came to 9 bases. The CDR3 sequence: CAWSARSEAFF. DNA for the CDR3: TGTGCCTGGAGCGCCCGGAGTGAAGCTTTCTTT.

CDR3 residues: CASSKTSATDTQYF. CDR3 DNA sequence: TGTGCCAGTAGTAAAACTAGCGCCACAGATACGCAGTATTTT. The V call is TRBV19, the J call TRBJ2-3, with 7 positions matching TRBD2. The CDR3 has 14 amino acids. With V trimmed by 4 bases and J by 2 bases, 3 bases remained unmatched. Looked up from germline, CDR1 is LNHDA and CDR2 is SQIVND (reference sequence).

The chain carries TRBV7-9 and TRBJ2-5; TRBD2 matches at 9 bases. The ends lost 3 bases at V and 2 bases at J; junction bases unmatched: 7. Per germline, CDR1 SEHNR and CDR2 FQNEAQ (reference sequence). The CDR3 sequence is 16 residues long. CDR3 protein: CASSFGSGGLQETQYF. The CDR3, as DNA: TGTGCCAGCAGCTTCGGTAGCGGGGGCCTACAAGAGACCCAGTACTTC.

This sequence joins TRBV7-3 and TRBJ2-7; TRBD2 matches 9 bases. The CDR3 totals 13 residues. CDR1 and CDR2 from the germline V gene are SGHTA and FQGTGA. V gave up 5 bases and J gave up 6 bases; unmatched junction bases: 5. The CDR3 region has the DNA TGTGCCAGCAGCCTGACTAGCGGAGGCGAGCAGTACTTC. It is translated as CASSLTSGGEQYF.

The V call is TRBV19, the J call TRBJ1-2, with a tentative D call TRBD1 (6 bases). The CDR3 is 14 residues long. The V and J ends lost 0 bases and 10 bases respectively, with 15 bases between them. The germline gives CDR1 LNHDA, CDR2 SQIVND (reference sequence). Here the CDR3 DNA reads TGTGCCAGTAGTATAGAACTGATCAGGGGTAACTACACCTTC. Encoded protein: CASSIELIRGNYTF. Based on the CDR3 plus reference TRBV19 and TRBJ1-2, the full variable domain is DGGITQSPKYLFRKEGQNVTLSCEQNLNHDAMYWYRQDPGQGLRLIYYSQIVNDFQKGDIAEGYSVSREKKESFPLTVTSAQKNPTAFYLCASSIELIRGNYTFGSGTRLTVV.

This chain uses TRBV5-1 with TRBJ2-1; perhaps TRBD2 as D (6 bases). The CDR3 is made up of 14 amino acids. The V end was cut by 7 bases, the J end by 4 bases, with 15 bases between. CDR1 is SGHRS and CDR2 is YFSETQ in the germline V gene. The CDR3 region has the DNA TGCGCCAGCTCTCCACTAGCTCTATACAATGAGCAGTTCTTC. Translating it yields CASSPLALYNEQFF. The full variable domain, with the rest looked up from reference TRBV5-1 and TRBJ2-1, is KAGVTQTPRYLIKTRGQQVTLSCSPISGHRSVSWYQQTPGQGLQFLFEYFSETQRNKGNFPGRFSGRQFSNSRSEMNVSTLELGDSALYLCASSPLALYNEQFFGPGTRLTVL.